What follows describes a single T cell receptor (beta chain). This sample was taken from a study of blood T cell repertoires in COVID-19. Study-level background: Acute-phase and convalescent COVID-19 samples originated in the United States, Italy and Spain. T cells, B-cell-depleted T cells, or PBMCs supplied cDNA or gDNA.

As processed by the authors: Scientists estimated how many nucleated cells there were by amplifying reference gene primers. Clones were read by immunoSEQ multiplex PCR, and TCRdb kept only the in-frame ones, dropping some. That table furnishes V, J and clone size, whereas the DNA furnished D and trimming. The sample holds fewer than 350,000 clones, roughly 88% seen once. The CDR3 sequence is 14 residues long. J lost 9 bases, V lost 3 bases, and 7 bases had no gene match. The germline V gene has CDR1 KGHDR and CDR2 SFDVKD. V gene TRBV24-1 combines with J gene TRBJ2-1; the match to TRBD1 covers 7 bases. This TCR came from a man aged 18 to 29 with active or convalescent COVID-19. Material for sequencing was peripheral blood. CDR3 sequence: CATSDRGRGTEQFF. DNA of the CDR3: TGTGCCACCAGTGATCGTGGCAGGGGGACTGAGCAGTTCTTC.